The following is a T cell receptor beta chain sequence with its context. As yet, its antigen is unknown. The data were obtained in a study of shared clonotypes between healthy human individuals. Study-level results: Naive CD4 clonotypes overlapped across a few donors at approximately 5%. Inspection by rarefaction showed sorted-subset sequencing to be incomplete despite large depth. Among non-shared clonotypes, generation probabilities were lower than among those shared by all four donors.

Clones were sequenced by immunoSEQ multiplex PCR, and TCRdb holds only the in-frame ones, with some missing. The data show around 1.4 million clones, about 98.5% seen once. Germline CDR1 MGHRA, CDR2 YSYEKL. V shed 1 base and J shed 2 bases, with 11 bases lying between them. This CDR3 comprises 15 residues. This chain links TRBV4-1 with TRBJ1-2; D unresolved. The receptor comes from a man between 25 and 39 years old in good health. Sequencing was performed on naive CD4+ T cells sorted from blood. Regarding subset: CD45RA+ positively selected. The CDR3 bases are TGCGCCAGCAGCCAAGGGTCCTCAAGAAACTATGGCTACACCTTC. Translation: CASSQGSSRNYGYTF.